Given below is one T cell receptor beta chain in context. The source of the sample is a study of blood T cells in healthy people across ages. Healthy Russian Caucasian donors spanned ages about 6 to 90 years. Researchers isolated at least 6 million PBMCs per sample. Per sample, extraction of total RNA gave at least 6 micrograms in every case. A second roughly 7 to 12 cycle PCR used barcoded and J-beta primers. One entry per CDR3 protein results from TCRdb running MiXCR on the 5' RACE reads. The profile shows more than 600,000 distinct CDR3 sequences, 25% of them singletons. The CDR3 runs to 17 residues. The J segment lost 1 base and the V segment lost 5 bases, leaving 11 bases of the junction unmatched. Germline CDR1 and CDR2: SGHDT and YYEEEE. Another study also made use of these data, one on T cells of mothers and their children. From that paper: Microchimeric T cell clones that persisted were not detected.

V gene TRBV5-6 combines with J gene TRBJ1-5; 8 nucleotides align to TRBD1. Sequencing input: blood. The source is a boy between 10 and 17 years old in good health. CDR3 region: CASSREGQGISNQPQHF. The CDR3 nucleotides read TGTGCCAGCAGTCGTGAAGGACAGGGAATCAGCAATCAGCCCCAGCATTTT.